The rows below give T cell receptor beta chains drawn from one sample of a study of graft-versus-host responses after intestinal transplantation. Here immunoSEQ multiplex PCR was the method, and the copy in TCRdb shows in-frame clones only, minus some. The profile covers about 9,600 clones, with 65% to 90% appearing a single time and around 5.3% taken by the ten largest. The sample in question was ileum tissue, obtained roughly 730 days after intestinal transplantation. The receptors derive from a human patient who received an intestinal transplant, so some T cells may come from the graft donor. CDR3s include the opening cysteine and the closing phenylalanine or tryptophan. The D gene is left open where the match is weak. The size entry is marked missing in some rows and otherwise reads once, few, many or a size class.

clone size	J gene	D gene	CDR3 length	V gene	CDR3 protein	CDR3 DNA
few	TRBJ2-1	.	13	TRBV7-2	CASSLVQYNEQFF	TGTGCCAGCAGCTTAGTACAGTACAATGAGCAGTTCTTC
.	TRBJ2-7	TRBD1	16	TRBV4-1	CASSQVPGQGAYEQYF	TGCGCCAGCAGCCAAGTTCCGGGGCAGGGGGCCTACGAGCAGTACTTC
.	TRBJ2-7	.	14	TRBV5-4	CASSLYDSGYEQYF	TGTGCCAGCAGCTTGTATGACAGTGGATACGAGCAGTACTTC
.	TRBJ1-2	.	11	TRBV9	CASSRGLGYTF	TGTGCCAGCAGCCGAGGACTGGGCTACACCTTC
.	TRBJ2-5	.	12	TRBV28	CASKDDQETQYF	TGTGCCAGCAAAGACGATCAAGAGACCCAGTACTTC
.	TRBJ2-6	.	17	TRBV5-4	CASLPGQISSGANVLTF	TGTGCCAGCCTCCCTGGACAGATTAGCTCTGGGGCCAACGTCCTGACTTTC
.	TRBJ2-7	.	13	TRBV11-3	CASSWEGAYEQYF	TGTGCCAGCAGCTGGGAGGGGGCCTACGAGCAGTACTTC
.	TRBJ2-5	TRBD2	13	TRBV2	CASNVAGQETQYF	TGTGCCAGCAACGTAGCGGGGCAAGAGACCCAGTACTTC
.	TRBJ2-7	TRBD2	17	TRBV27	CASRTGLAGGVLYEQYF	TGTGCCAGCAGAACAGGGCTAGCGGGAGGCGTTCTCTACGAGCAGTACTTC
.	TRBJ1-5	.	15	TRBV10-2	CASSDQLYSNQPQHF	TGCGCCAGCAGTGACCAGCTTTATAGCAATCAGCCCCAGCATTTT
.	TRBJ2-3	TRBD2	16	TRBV28	CASSSLTSGRKESQYF	TGTGCCAGCAGTTCCCTGACTAGCGGGAGAAAAGAGTCGCAGTATTTT
.	TRBJ2-5	TRBD1	15	TRBV15	CATSAPGTGEETQYF	TGTGCCACCAGCGCCCCCGGGACAGGGGAAGAGACCCAGTACTTC
.	TRBJ2-6	.	16	TRBV5-6	CASRTCNSRRANVLTF	TGTGCCAGCCGAACCTGCAATAGTCGTCGGGCCAACGTCCTGACTTTC
.	TRBJ2-1	TRBD1	13	TRBV29-1	CSVDRESYNEQFF	TGCAGCGTAGACAGGGAATCCTACAATGAGCAGTTCTTC
.	TRBJ2-6	.	16	TRBV7-3	CASSSRGGTGANVLTF	TGTGCCAGCAGCTCTAGAGGGGGTACTGGGGCCAACGTCCTGACTTTC
.	TRBJ1-5	.	17	TRBV11-3	CASSLAGRGQSNQPQHF	TGTGCCAGCAGCTTAGCAGGACGGGGGCAAAGCAATCAGCCCCAGCATTTT
medium-sized	TRBJ1-2	.	13	TRBV7-9	CASSGNTYYGYTF	TGTGCCAGCAGCGGGAATACCTACTATGGCTACACCTTC
.	TRBJ2-2	TRBD2	16	TRBV18	CASSPGLARGTGELFF	TGTGCCAGCTCACCAGGACTAGCGAGAGGGACCGGGGAGCTGTTTTTT
few	TRBJ2-7	TRBD2	15	TRBV5-4	CASSLVRGTSYEQYF	TGTGCCAGCAGTCTTGTCCGCGGGACTAGTTACGAGCAGTACTTC
.	TRBJ2-2	.	12	TRBV6-5	CASSKGVGELFF	TGTGCCAGCAGTAAGGGGGTCGGGGAGCTGTTTTTT
.	TRBJ1-2	.	14	TRBV27	CASSTRDNRAGYTF	TGTGCCAGCAGTACCCGGGACAACAGGGCTGGCTACACCTTC
.	TRBJ1-1	.	12	TRBV2	CASSGVEARAFF	TGTGCCAGCAGTGGAGTGGAGGCAAGAGCTTTCTTT
.	TRBJ1-5	TRBD1	16	TRBV5-6	CASSFGMDRVRQPQHF	TGTGCCAGCAGCTTCGGGATGGACAGGGTCCGTCAGCCCCAGCATTTT
.	TRBJ2-7	.	14	TRBV29-1	CSVEVKQGGYEQYF	TGCAGCGTTGAAGTAAAACAAGGCGGATACGAGCAGTACTTC
.	TRBJ1-4	TRBD1	14	TRBV2	CASAAGGPNEKLFF	TGTGCCAGCGCGGCAGGGGGACCTAATGAAAAACTGTTTTTT
.	TRBJ2-7	TRBD1	14	TRBV11-2	CASSPQGGPYEQYF	TGTGCCAGCAGCCCACAGGGGGGTCCCTACGAGCAGTACTTC
once	TRBJ1-2	.	13	TRBV30	CAWSTGGAAGYTF	TGTGCCTGGAGTACTGGGGGCGCGGCTGGCTACACCTTC
once	TRBJ2-5	.	17	TRBV23-1	CASSQSETDARPETQYF	TGCGCCAGCAGTCAATCGGAGACGGATGCACGGCCGGAGACCCAGTACTTC
.	TRBJ2-2	TRBD1	17	TRBV2	CASSSQKTGGGTGELFF	TGTGCCAGCAGTTCACAAAAGACAGGGGGCGGCACCGGGGAGCTGTTTTTT
.	TRBJ1-5	.	13	TRBV2	CASSGWGGQPQHF	TGTGCCAGCAGTGGGTGGGGCGGGCAGCCCCAGCATTTT
.	TRBJ2-7	TRBD1	14	TRBV9	CASSADRGKDEQYF	TGTGCCAGCAGCGCGGACAGGGGGAAGGACGAGCAGTACTTC
few	TRBJ2-7	.	15	TRBV18	CASSPNRQAVYEQYF	TGTGCCAGCTCACCGAACCGACAGGCAGTCTACGAGCAGTACTTC
few	TRBJ1-5	TRBD1	15	TRBV28	CASSPPDREGQPQHF	TGTGCCAGCAGTCCCCCGGACAGGGAAGGTCAGCCCCAGCATTTT
.	TRBJ1-1	TRBD1	13	TRBV11-2	CASSLRGQGEAFF	TGTGCCAGCAGCTTAAGGGGACAGGGAGAAGCTTTCTTT
.	TRBJ2-1	TRBD2	14	TRBV14	CASSSGEGYNEQFF	TGTGCCAGCAGTTCGGGGGAGGGATACAATGAGCAGTTCTTC
once	TRBJ2-7	.	18	TRBV7-6	CASSIRDSAGTDTYEQYF	TGTGCCAGCAGCATCCGCGACTCTGCAGGGACCGATACCTACGAGCAGTACTTC
.	TRBJ2-1	.	15	TRBV30	CAWSSDRSSYNEQFF	TGTGCCTGGAGTTCAGACCGGAGCTCCTACAATGAGCAGTTCTTC
.	TRBJ2-5	.	13	TRBV9	CASSVLPEETQYF	TGTGCCAGCAGCGTACTCCCTGAAGAGACCCAGTACTTC
.	TRBJ2-3	TRBD2	15	TRBV30	CAWSLGGRVFDTQYF	TGTGCCTGGAGTCTCGGCGGGAGGGTATTCGATACGCAGTATTTT
.	TRBJ2-7	.	14	TRBV5-5	CASSLSGPSYEQYF	TGTGCCAGCAGCTTGTCAGGTCCCTCCTACGAGCAGTACTTC
once	TRBJ2-5	.	15	TRBV15	CATSRDRDRQETQYF	TGTGCCACCAGCAGAGACAGGGACCGACAAGAGACCCAGTACTTC
.	TRBJ1-2	.	11	TRBV6-6	CASSSREGYTF	TGTGCCAGCAGTTCCAGGGAGGGCTACACCTTC